These 6 T cell receptor beta chains were all obtained from the same sample, sequenced in a study of naive and memory T cell subsets. Study outcomes and limitations: Especially in CD8 cells, naive repertoires contained a few larger clonotypes, possibly CD45RA-re-expressing memory cells.

These receptors lack a known antigen. Two oligonucleotides, mixed equimolar, formed the beta constant-region primer covering TRBC1 and TRBC2. Nested alpha and beta constant-region primers with the SP2 primer drove four PCR rounds on ligated cDNA. Each CDR3 protein gets one entry after TCRdb re-called the UMI-ligation and nested PCR reads with MiXCR. The sample has about 160,000 distinct CDR3 sequences, 22% seen once. The sequencing sample was made of naive CD4+ T cells from blood. The receptors were sampled from a human donor in good health.

The sample holds a few counts of this clonotype. The V gene is TRBV7-2, the J gene TRBJ2-2; 10 bases agree with TRBD2. The germline V gene has CDR1 SGHTA and CDR2 FQGNSA. With V trimmed by 6 bases and J by 4 bases, 11 bases remained unmatched. The CDR3 extends over 17 amino acids. Here the CDR3 reads CASSPFGLAASTGELFF. In DNA form, the CDR3 reads TGTGCCAGCAGTCCATTCGGACTAGCGGCAAGCACCGGGGAGCTGTTTTTT.

This clonotype has ten or more counts. The gene calls are TRBV3-1 and TRBJ2-1; no clear D. This CDR3 region has 16 residues. V lost 4 bases and J lost 0, with 13 bases in between. CDR1 is LGHDT, CDR2 YNNKEL, per germline (reference sequence). DNA for the CDR3: TGTGCCAGCAGCCCCGCAACGGAGAGCTCCTACAATGAGCAGTTCTTC. Protein: CASSPATESSYNEQFF.

The V gene is TRBV20-1, the J gene TRBJ1-1, with TRBD1 identical over 7 bases. The CDR3 spans 12 residues. Germline CDR1 DFQATT, CDR2 SNEGSKA (reference sequence). With V trimmed by 6 bases and J by 6 bases, 7 bases remained unmatched. The CDR3 loop is CSARQGGSEAFF. In nucleotides, the CDR3 is TGCAGTGCCAGACAGGGTGGCTCTGAAGCTTTCTTT.

There are many counts of this clonotype. V and J are TRBV7-9 and TRBJ2-5; D is ambiguous. This CDR3 comprises 13 residues. Germline assignment: CDR1 SEHNR and CDR2 FQNEAQ (reference sequence). Trimming cost V 4 bases and J 4 bases, with 10 bases left between them. The CDR3 loop is CASSSRGGETQYF. DNA for the CDR3: TGTGCCAGCAGCTCCCGAGGCGGAGAGACCCAGTACTTC. The variable domain in full, completed from reference TRBV7-9 and TRBJ2-5, reads DTGVSQNPRHKITKRGQNVTFRCDPISEHNRLYWYRQTLGQGPEFLTYFQNEAQLEKSRLLSDRFSAERPKGSFSTLEIQRTEQGDSAMYLCASSSRGGETQYFGPGTRLLVL.

The chain joins TRBV5-4 to TRBJ2-1; D may be TRBD2 (5 bases). V gave up 4 bases and J gave up 0 bases, with 14 bases separating them. Looked up from germline, CDR1 is SGHNT and CDR2 is YYREEE (reference sequence). CDR3 length: 16 amino acids. The CDR3 spells CASSQEGGSSYNEQFF. DNA of the CDR3: TGTGCCAGCAGCCAAGAGGGCGGTAGCTCCTACAATGAGCAGTTCTTC.

This clonotype was counted between two and nine times. The chain couples TRBV6-6 to TRBJ2-1; TRBD1 matches 7 bases. This CDR3 comprises 15 residues. Germline CDR1 is MNHNY and CDR2 is SVGAGI (reference sequence). The junction had 12 bases not matched to a gene; V was cut back by 6 bases and J by 7 bases. The CDR3 sequence is CASSRYRDSGNEQFF. As DNA, the CDR3 is TGTGCCAGCAGCCGATACCGGGACAGTGGAAATGAGCAGTTCTTC.